This T cell receptor beta chain originates from a study of blood T cell repertoires in COVID-19. Study context: The United States, Italy and Spain provided the acute and convalescent COVID-19 samples. Sample material is recorded as cDNA or gDNA derived from T cells, B-cell-depleted T cells, or PBMCs.

This CDR3 is built from 15 residues. Germline trimming cut 7 bases from V and 7 bases from J; bases unmatched to any gene: 12. The germline V gene encodes CDR1 SNHLY and CDR2 FYNNEI. Profiling relied on immunoSEQ multiplex PCR, and the TCRdb table lists in-frame clones only, not all of them. This repertoire shows tens of thousands of clones, over 70% found once; its top ten account for 5.5% to 6.5%. The receptor's source is a woman aged 80 or older with acute or convalescent COVID-19. The source material was peripheral blood. The chain couples TRBV2 to TRBJ2-1, with 8 bases lining up with TRBD2. CDR3 DNA: TGTGCCAGCACCACGCGGGGGGTTCGTGGAAATGAGCAGTTCTTC. This encodes CASTTRGVRGNEQFF.